Sequencing of this T cell receptor beta chain was carried out in a study of blood T cells in healthy people across ages. Peripheral blood samples of 9 to 10 milliliters were drawn from each donor. With regard to this clonotype: Antigen specificity is unknown.

Study-level points and caveats: Naive T cell percentage showed a strong correlation with TCR beta diversity.

The CDR3 totals 14 residues. Trimming left V 5 bases short and J 2 bases short, with 12 bases between. Through a sample-barcoded 5' primer and a J-beta primer mix, a second PCR was run for about 6 to 11 cycles. TCRdb itself ran the 5' RACE reads through MiXCR, one entry per CDR3 protein. The sample has about 1.5 million distinct CDR3 sequences, 42% seen once. What was sequenced was blood. The source is a woman in her late teens or twenties in good health. The chain links TRBV12-3 or TRBV12-4 to TRBJ1-1; D call uncertain. The CDR3 nucleotides read TGTGCCAGCAGTGGATCACAGCGAAACACTGAAGCTTTCTTT. Translation gives CASSGSQRNTEAFF.